Presented here are 10 T cell receptor beta chains from one specimen sequenced in a study of cytomegalovirus exposure and HLA in healthy donors. The study ran its PCR with 60 Vbeta and 13 Jbeta primers. Clones were read by immunoSEQ multiplex PCR, and TCRdb kept only the in-frame ones, dropping some. Recorded for this sample: about 130,000 clones. Sequencing input: PBMCs. All receptors come from a woman between 35 and 50 years old in good health and CMV-seropositive.

The CDR3, as DNA: TGTGCCAGCAGTTCAGACAGGGGGGGAGAGACCCAGTACTTC. Encoded protein: CASSSDRGGETQYF. The chain joins TRBV6-6 to TRBJ2-5, with TRBD1 matching over 9 bases. Germline CDR1 MNHNY, CDR2 SVGAGI (reference sequence). The CDR3 runs 14 residues. V dropped 4 bases and J dropped 4; count of bases not matched to a gene: 4.

The CDR3 sequence: CASSFPGLNEQYF. CDR3 coding DNA: TGTGCCAGCAGTTTTCCAGGGTTGAACGAGCAGTACTTC. The chain couples TRBV27 to TRBJ2-7; perhaps TRBD1 as D (5 bases). Trimming removed 3 bases from V and 5 bases from J, with 11 bases in between. The CDR3 runs to 13 residues. Germline CDR1 is MNHEY and CDR2 is SMNVEV (reference sequence).

The chain has TRBV7-3 and TRBJ2-1; possibly TRBD1 for D (5 bases). This CDR3 is built from 13 residues. V lost 5 bases and J 9 bases, leaving 14 bases between the germline ends. Germline V gene sequence: CDR1 SGHTA, CDR2 FQGTGA. This chain's CDR3 is CASSVTGNGEQFF. CDR3 nucleotides: TGTGCCAGCAGCGTTACAGGCAACGGTGAGCAGTTCTTC.

This rearrangement joins TRBV14 to TRBJ2-7; D remains ambiguous. Trimming took off 1 base at V and 5 bases at J, with 9 bases between the two ends. The CDR3 runs to 13 residues. The V gene's germline CDR1 is SGHDN and CDR2 FVKESK. The CDR3 DNA sequence: TGTGCCAGCAGCCAAGCCCCTAGGAACGAGCAGTACTTC. Amino acids: CASSQAPRNEQYF.

The gene calls are TRBV5-6 and TRBJ2-7; weak D call: TRBD2 (6 bases). V gave up 5 bases and J gave up 2 bases, with 11 bases separating them. Germline lookup yields CDR1 SGHDT and CDR2 YYEEEE. The CDR3 sequence is 13 residues long. This chain's CDR3 is CASRRGGTYEQYF. The CDR3, as DNA: TGTGCCAGCAGACGGGGAGGAACCTACGAGCAGTACTTC.

The V call is TRBV12-5, the J call TRBJ2-1; weak D call: TRBD2 (6 bases). The ends were cut back, 1 base at V and 7 bases at J, with 14 bases in the middle. The CDR3 is 15 residues long. CDR1 is LGHNT and CDR2 is FRNRAP in the germline V gene. CDR3 region: CASGLEGLLDNEQFF. Written as DNA, the CDR3 is TGTGCTAGTGGTTTGGAGGGACTGCTTGATAATGAGCAGTTCTTC.

V gene TRBV18 combines with J gene TRBJ1-5, with TRBD1 matching over 7 bases. V lost 2 bases to trimming and J lost 0 bases; unmatched junction nucleotides: 1. The CDR3 is made up of 15 amino acids. Looked up from germline, CDR1 is KGHSH and CDR2 is LQKENI. CDR3 nucleotide sequence: TGTGCCAGCTCACCAGACAGGGTTAGCAATCAGCCCCAGCATTTT. It yields the protein CASSPDRVSNQPQHF.

The CDR3, as DNA: TGCGCCAGCAGCCAAGAGGGGAGGGCCTACGAGCAGTACTTC. Residues: CASSQEGRAYEQYF. The J gene is TRBJ2-7, the V gene TRBV4-1; the match to TRBD2 covers 7 bases. J lost 2 bases, V lost 0 bases, and 1 base had no gene match. The CDR3 sequence is 14 residues long. Looked up from germline, CDR1 is MGHRA and CDR2 is YSYEKL.

The chain carries TRBV5-4 and TRBJ2-5, with 10 bases aligning to TRBD1. Germline assignment: CDR1 SGHNT and CDR2 YYREEE (reference sequence). The CDR3 consists of 13 residues. The ends lost 4 bases at V and 11 bases at J; junction bases unmatched: 8. CDR3 in DNA: TGTGCCAGCAGCCCGGGGACAGGGGCTGAGCAGTACTTC. Its protein is CASSPGTGAEQYF.

This chain connects TRBV29-1 to TRBJ2-3; 7 bases map to TRBD2. Trimming cost V 3 bases and J 1 base; bases outside gene matches: 1. This CDR3 contains 13 residues. In germline, CDR1 is SQVTM, CDR2 ANQGSEA. Written as DNA, the CDR3 is TGCAGCGTTGACGCGGGAGGCACAGATACGCAGTATTTT. This sequence encodes CSVDAGGTDTQYF.